Shown below are 16 T cell receptor beta chains from a single sample sequenced in a study of shared clonotypes between healthy human individuals. Some clones are missing from TCRdb's copy, which holds only in-frame ones; the method was immunoSEQ multiplex PCR. Counted here are roughly 2 million clones, roughly 94% occurring once; the ten biggest clones make up more than 0.1%. The specimen was naive CD4+ T cells sorted from blood. Indicated subset: CD45RA+ positively selected. The receptors were gathered from a man younger than 35 in good health.

This clone appeared once. The V gene is TRBV30, the J gene TRBJ2-3; 7 bases line up with TRBD1. This CDR3 is built from 12 residues. With 6 bases clipped from V and 13 bases from J, the junction kept 13 bases outside the gene matches. Looked up from germline, CDR1 is GTSNPN and CDR2 is SVGIG (reference sequence). The chain's CDR3 is CACPLRGQVKYF. The CDR3 DNA reads as TGTGCCTGTCCTCTTCGTGGACAGGTGAAGTATTTT.

This CDR3 is CASSAAGTSFDEQYF. The CDR3 DNA follows: TGTGCCAGCAGTGCAGCCGGGACTAGCTTTGACGAGCAGTACTTC. The J gene is TRBJ2-7, the V gene TRBV2, with 9 bases matching TRBD2. The germline gives CDR1 SNHLY, CDR2 FYNNEI. V lost 4 bases to trimming and J lost 5 bases; unmatched junction nucleotides: 9. The CDR3 runs 15 residues.

The V gene is TRBV11-2, the J gene TRBJ1-1; 7 bases map to TRBD1. This CDR3 is built from 14 residues. V was pared by 5 bases and J by 2 bases, with 5 bases of the junction left unmatched. The germline V gene encodes CDR1 SGHAT and CDR2 FQNNGV. The CDR3 here is CASSLWTGNTEAFF. CDR3 nucleotides: TGTGCCAGCAGCCTTTGGACAGGAAACACTGAAGCTTTCTTT.

On this clone: Given a much more abundant clone one base away, this may be a read error. The chain uses TRBV9 and TRBJ2-7; D is unresolved. V lost 3 bases to trimming and J lost 4 bases, with 5 bases between them. The CDR3 runs to 11 residues. CDR1 and CDR2 from the germline V gene are SGDLS and YYNGEE. In nucleotides, the CDR3 is TGTGCCAGCAGCGCCTATTACGAGCAGTACTTC. Its translation: CASSAYYEQYF.

CDR3 sequence: CAWNTAYEQYF. CDR3 nucleotide sequence: TGTGCCTGGAACACAGCCTACGAGCAGTACTTC. The chain employs TRBV30 and TRBJ2-7; D not certain. Germline V lookup: CDR1 GTSNPN, CDR2 SVGIG (reference sequence). V was clipped by 4 bases and J by 2 bases, with 6 bases between them. This CDR3 region has 11 residues.

J is TRBJ1-4 and V is TRBV5-6; D gene unclear. Trimming shortened V by 2 bases and J by 0 bases, and 8 bases separated the two germline ends. The germline V gene encodes CDR1 SGHDT and CDR2 YYEEEE. This CDR3 contains 15 residues. This CDR3 reads CASSFRPSTNEKLFF. CDR3 nucleotides: TGTGCCAGCAGCTTCCGGCCATCAACTAATGAAAAACTGTTTTTT.

The V call is TRBV28, the J call TRBJ1-2; D not resolved. This CDR3 comprises 15 residues. Germline V gene lookup returns CDR1 MDHEN and CDR2 SYDVKM. V was shortened by 10 bases and J by 0 bases, with 18 bases between the two germline ends. DNA for the CDR3: TGTGCCATCCAAATGGGTGACGGGCCTAACTATGGCTACACCTTC. Amino acid sequence: CAIQMGDGPNYGYTF.

The rearrangement joins TRBV6-6 to TRBJ1-5; 7 bases fit TRBD1. The CDR3 spans 14 residues. Germline V lookup: CDR1 MNHNY, CDR2 SVGAGI (reference sequence). J was trimmed by 4 bases and V by 5 bases; bases with no gene match: 5. The CDR3 spells CASSRDSTNQPQHF. For the CDR3, the DNA is TGTGCCAGCAGTCGGGACAGTACTAATCAGCCCCAGCATTTT.

The gene calls are TRBV5-1 and TRBJ2-7, with 11 bases fitting TRBD2. The CDR3 is made up of 14 amino acids. Trimming took 4 bases from V and 5 from J; bases not matched to a gene: 5. Germline V gives CDR1 SGHRS, CDR2 YFSETQ. CDR3 coding DNA: TGCGCCAGCAGCCATACTAGCGGGGGTAACGAGCAGTACTTC. Amino acids: CASSHTSGGNEQYF.

V gene TRBV4-1 combines with J gene TRBJ1-5, with D unclear. Germline V CDR1 and CDR2: MGHRA, YSYEKL. This CDR3 contains 17 residues. The V gene lost 1 base and the J gene lost 5 bases, with 18 bases spanning the gap. The CDR3 DNA is TGCGCCAGCAGCCAAGCCGTCCTTAAACCCCACCATCAGCCCCAGCATTTT. Translated, it gives CASSQAVLKPHHQPQHF.

The gene calls are TRBV4-2 and TRBJ2-5; D perhaps matches TRBD2 (6 bases). Trimming pared 0 bases from V and 4 bases from J, leaving 18 bases between. The CDR3 loop spans 17 amino acids. Germline V gene sequence: CDR1 LGHNA, CDR2 YNFKEQ. In DNA form, the CDR3 reads TGTGCCAGCAGCCAAGAGGTGGTAGCGGCCGTCCGAGAGACCCAGTACTTC. This sequence encodes CASSQEVVAAVRETQYF.

The rearrangement joins TRBV5-6 to TRBJ2-7; perhaps D is TRBD1 or TRBD2 (6 bases each). The V end was cut by 4 bases, the J end by 4 bases, with 15 bases between. The CDR3 has 14 residues. The germline V gene has CDR1 SGHDT and CDR2 YYEEEE. CDR3 DNA: TGTGCCAGCAGCACACAGGGAGGTAGGTACGAGCAGTACTTC. The encoded protein is CASSTQGGRYEQYF.

The V call is TRBV11-2, the J call TRBJ2-5; TRBD2 aligns across 8 bases. The CDR3 is 15 amino acids. V shed 4 bases, J shed 4 bases, and the junction held 8 bases outside the gene matches. The germline V gene has CDR1 SGHAT and CDR2 FQNNGV. CDR3 nucleotides: TGTGCCAGCAGCTCCGGGACTAGGGTAGCAGAGACCCAGTACTTC. The encoded protein is CASSSGTRVAETQYF.

In the case of this clone: The junction differs from germline at one of its ends, possibly a read error. The genes are TRBV7-7 and TRBJ2-7; D is possibly TRBD1 or TRBD2 (5 bases each). The V gene's germline CDR1 is SSHAT and CDR2 FNYEAQ (reference sequence). This CDR3 contains 15 residues. The CDR3 DNA is TGTGCTAGCAGCCCGCTGGGACCGCTGAGCTACGAGCAGTACTTC. It yields the protein CASSPLGPLSYEQYF.

The rearrangement links TRBV7-3 to TRBJ2-2, with D possibly matching TRBD2 (6 bases). With 4 bases removed from V and 5 bases from J, the gap between germline ends came to 14 bases. Germline V gives CDR1 SGHTA, CDR2 FQGTGA. The CDR3 is 15 residues long. DNA for the CDR3: TGTGCCAGCAGCTCGATCGGGGCGGGGACCGGGGAGCTGTTTTTT. This encodes CASSSIGAGTGELFF. Complete variable domain (other parts from reference TRBV7-3 and TRBJ2-2): GAGVSQTPSNKVTEKGKYVELRCDPISGHTALYWYRQSLGQGPEFLIYFQGTGAADDSGLPNDRFFAVRPEGSVSTLKIQRTERGDSAVYLCASSSIGAGTGELFFGEGSRLTVL.

This rearrangement joins TRBV5-1 to TRBJ2-7, with TRBD1 identical over 8 bases. After removal of 10 bases from V and 6 bases from J, the junction contained 9 bases not matched to a gene. CDR3 length: 12 amino acids. Germline CDR1 and CDR2: SGHRS and YFSETQ. This chain's CDR3 is CAVCRGLLEQYF. The CDR3, as DNA: TGCGCCGTATGCAGGGGGCTCCTCGAGCAGTACTTC.